This T cell receptor beta chain was sequenced in a study of CD8+ T cells in alopecia areata. Across the study: Treated individuals took tofacitinib by mouth, 5 to 10 mg twice daily.

Documented treatment: oral pan-JAK inhibitor, 5-10 mg twice daily. The CDR3 has 14 residues. CDR1 and CDR2 (germline): ENHRY, SYGVKD. Unmatched junction bases numbered 4, after V lost 6 bases and J lost 4 bases. Study-level findings and limits: Scalp clonality, together with expanded CD8+ clones among the top 100, fell significantly with tofacitinib. Resident alphabeta T-cell populations of normal skin are likewise subject to sequencing in scalp samples. In lesional scalp, particularly from alopecia totalis/universalis, clonality was higher than in normal scalp.

RNA extraction was followed by reverse transcription into cDNA, which acted as the sequencing template. Clones were sequenced by immunoSEQ multiplex PCR, and TCRdb holds only the in-frame ones, with some missing. This table has 200,000 to 250,000 clones, about 50% appearing once. A remark on this clone: The antigen is unknown.

Source: CD4+ T cells sorted from blood, taken at week 4, from a patient treated with tofacitinib. This TCR derives from a human donor with alopecia areata. The chain combines TRBV10-3 with TRBJ2-5, with 11 bases fitting TRBD2. The CDR3 region has the DNA TGTGCCATCAGGGCCGGGACTAGCGGAGAGACCCAGTACTTC. It translates to CAIRAGTSGETQYF.